The next 8 T cell receptor beta chains were all read from a single sample in a study of shared clonotypes between healthy human individuals (dated by TCRdb to the early 2020s). The method was the immunoSEQ multiplex PCR assay. As stored in TCRdb, this immuneACCESS dataset retains in-frame rearrangements with V and J assigned. A fraction of the clones does not appear; measured against another copy, unresolved V genes explain less than half of the discrepancy, and the remainder lacks a known reason. The sample records more than 2 million clones, 90% to 95% of which are singletons. The ten largest clones take up about 1.7% of the sample. CD8 naive samples were CD45RO-negative cells positively selected for CCR7, giving a CD45RA+CCR7+ population that excluded TemRA cells. Sequencing was performed on naive CD8+ T cells from PBMCs. Read against the paper, the sample's cell subset or site label means: CD45RA+CCR7+. These receptor sequences come from a man younger than 30 in good health. Some clones in this sample may be carry-over from other donors' samples.

Points on this clone: The identical CDR3 is also encoded by other nucleotide sequences in the sample. The chain links TRBV7-9 to TRBJ2-7; D unclear. The CDR3 totals 12 residues. V shed 4 bases and J shed 4 bases, with 8 bases lying between them. Germline CDR1 reads SEHNR; CDR2 reads FQNEAQ (reference sequence). CDR3 in amino acids: CASSSARYEQYF. The CDR3, as DNA: TGTGCCAGCAGCTCAGCCCGATACGAGCAGTACTTC.

For this clone: Other DNA sequences in the sample encode the same CDR3. The CDR3: CASSPRETYEQYF. The DNA of the CDR3 is TGTGCCAGCAGCCCCAGAGAAACCTACGAGCAGTACTTC. The chain is built from TRBV7-6 and TRBJ2-7, with D unclear. The length of the CDR3 is 13 residues. CDR1 and CDR2 from the germline V gene are SGHVS and FNYEAQ. V dropped 5 bases and J dropped 2 bases, with 10 bases sitting between them.

This clone was counted only a few times. The chain uses TRBV5-5 and TRBJ1-1; unclear D gene. V was shortened by 1 base and J by 0 bases, with 7 bases between the two germline ends. The CDR3 is 14 amino acids. Looked up from germline, CDR1 is SGHKS and CDR2 is YYEKEE (reference sequence). In nucleotides, the CDR3 is TGTGCCAGCAGCTTGCCACCAATGAACACTGAAGCTTTCTTT. Its translation: CASSLPPMNTEAFF.

The chain employs TRBV9 and TRBJ2-1; D gene unclear. The CDR3 length is 15 residues. The germline V gene has CDR1 SGDLS and CDR2 YYNGEE. Trimming removed 3 bases at V and 8 bases at J, with 18 bases between. CDR3 sequence reads: CASSDRDSPFYEQFF. DNA for the CDR3: TGTGCCAGCAGCGATCGAGACTCTCCTTTTTATGAGCAGTTCTTC.

V gene TRBV27 combines with J gene TRBJ1-3; the match to TRBD1 covers 8 bases. Germline V gene data show CDR1 as MNHEY and CDR2 as SMNVEV (reference sequence). Losses at the gene ends were 5 bases for V and 4 bases for J; bases not matched to a gene: 7. CDR3 length: 15 amino acids. For the CDR3, the DNA is TGTGCCAGCAGTCCCCAGGGGGCAGGGGGAAACACCATATATTTT. Translating it yields CASSPQGAGGNTIYF.

This chain links TRBV6-1 with TRBJ2-7; 9 bases are a match to TRBD1. The CDR3 runs to 16 residues. The junction had 9 bases not matched to a gene; V was cut back by 4 bases and J by 2 bases. The germline V gene has CDR1 MNHNS and CDR2 SASEGT. For the CDR3, the DNA is TGTGCCAGCAGTGGTCCGGGACAGGGAACCCCCTACGAGCAGTACTTC. As protein: CASSGPGQGTPYEQYF.

J is TRBJ1-5 and V is TRBV27, with TRBD1 as a possible D gene (6 bases). The CDR3 has 15 amino acids. Germline CDR1 and CDR2: MNHEY and SMNVEV (reference sequence). The V end was cut by 6 bases, the J end by 5 bases, with 17 bases between. CDR3 loop: CASRGDTRRDQPQHF. The CDR3 nucleotides read TGTGCCAGCAGGGGGGACACTCGACGGGATCAGCCCCAGCATTTT.

The rearrangement joins TRBV10-1 to TRBJ2-2; D gene uncertain. This CDR3 has 13 amino acids. The germline V and J ends were trimmed by 3 bases and 7 bases, with 9 bases remaining between them. CDR1 WNHNN and CDR2 SYGVQD come from the germline V gene (reference sequence). The CDR3 DNA follows: TGCGCCAGCAGTGATACGAGAAACGGGGAGCTGTTTTTT. Encoded protein: CASSDTRNGELFF.